The 8 T cell receptor beta chains below come from one sample, sequenced in a study of glioma-infiltrating T cells after dendritic cell vaccination. Time point specified: after dendritic cell vaccination, including at tumor progression/relapse. Produced via immunoSEQ multiplex PCR; TCRdb's table is partial and in-frame only. This table has approximately 110,000 clones, 90% appearing once. The source material was blood, sampled after dendritic cell vaccination. The receptors here all came from a human donor with glioblastoma.

This chain connects TRBV25-1 to TRBJ1-3; TRBD1 matches at 10 bases. This CDR3 region has 15 residues. With 10 bases clipped from V and 2 bases from J, the junction kept 8 bases outside the gene matches. CDR1 and CDR2 (germline): MGHDK, SYGVNS. The CDR3 DNA is TGTGCCACCTCTCTTGGGACAGGGGCTGGAAACACCATATATTTT. It specifies CATSLGTGAGNTIYF.

The chain is built from TRBV6-5 and TRBJ2-7, with 10 bases fitting TRBD2. There are 14 residues in the CDR3. With V trimmed by 6 bases and J by 7 bases, 9 bases remained unmatched. Per germline, CDR1 MNHEY and CDR2 SVGAGI. CDR3 bases: TGTGCCAGCAGCTTACTAGCGGGAAATCTTGAGCAGTACTTC. Translation gives CASSLLAGNLEQYF.

The genes are TRBV29-1 and TRBJ1-1; maybe TRBD1 (5 bases). The CDR3 runs to 13 residues. The V end lost 6 bases, the J end lost 10 bases, and 21 bases lay between the germline ends. From germline, CDR1 is SQVTM and CDR2 ANQGSEA. CDR3 sequence reads: CSVSQGQGDVAFF. The CDR3 bases are TGCAGCGTCTCTCAAGGGCAGGGCGACGTAGCTTTCTTT.

This clone was counted a single time. This sequence joins TRBV5-8 and TRBJ1-5; no clear D gene. The CDR3 totals 14 residues. The V end lost 4 bases, the J end lost 0 bases, and 8 bases lay between the germline ends. CDR1 and CDR2 (germline): SGHTS, YDEGEE. As DNA, the CDR3 is TGTGCCAGCAGCACCGGGTATAGCAATCAGCCCCAGCATTTT. Translated, it gives CASSTGYSNQPQHF.

Turning to this clone: Different DNA sequences within this sample yield the same CDR3. V gene TRBV19 combines with J gene TRBJ1-4, with 9 bases matching TRBD1. This CDR3 spans 14 amino acids. The trim removed 3 bases at V and 7 bases at J, leaving 3 bases unmatched. Germline CDR1 is LNHDA and CDR2 is SQIVND (reference sequence). The CDR3 sequence: CASSMGQGGEKLFF. CDR3 DNA: TGTGCCAGTAGTATGGGACAGGGCGGTGAAAAACTGTTTTTT.

This clone was counted a single time. The rearrangement uses TRBV18 and TRBJ2-1, with D unresolved. The CDR3 covers 14 residues. Trimming stripped 8 bases from V and 7 bases from J, with 18 bases between. Germline values: CDR1 KGHSH, CDR2 LQKENI. The CDR3 protein is CASLPELGWNEQFF. The CDR3 DNA reads TGTGCCAGCCTCCCGGAGCTGGGTTGGAATGAGCAGTTCTTC. The full variable domain, completed using reference TRBV18 and TRBJ2-1, is NAGVMQNPRHLVRRRGQEARLRCSPMKGHSHVYWYRQLPEEGLKFMVYLQKENIIDESGMPKERFSAEFPKEGPSILRIQQVVRGDSAAYFCASLPELGWNEQFFGPGTRLTVL.

The V and J genes are TRBV9 and TRBJ2-1; the match to TRBD2 covers 12 bases. The CDR3 sequence is 15 residues long. Trimming removed 0 bases from V and 9 bases from J; junction bases left unmatched: 4. Germline CDR1 reads SGDLS; CDR2 reads YYNGEE. The CDR3 protein is CASSVGLAGDGEQFF. The CDR3 coding sequence is TGTGCCAGCAGCGTAGGACTAGCGGGGGATGGTGAGCAGTTCTTC.

V and J are TRBV7-3 and TRBJ2-1, with 12 bases matching TRBD2. This CDR3 contains 16 residues. V dropped 4 bases and J dropped 10; count of bases not matched to a gene: 11. Per the germline V gene, CDR1 is SGHTA and CDR2 is FQGTGA. The DNA of the CDR3 is TGTGCCAGCAGCTCCCGCTTTACTAGCGGGAGGACGGAGCAGTTCTTC. This translates into CASSSRFTSGRTEQFF.